This T cell receptor (beta chain) was retrieved from a study of Ad26.COV2.S vaccination and SARS-CoV-2 variants. Study-wide background: Donor was assigned to the Ad26.COV2.S arm of trial COV1001.

The CDR3 totals 14 residues. The V gene end was trimmed by 0 bases and the J gene end by 7 bases; junction bases not matched to a gene: 3. CDR1 LGHDT and CDR2 YNNKEL come from the germline V gene (reference sequence). The treatment is: 15 to 20 received Ad26.COV2.S at low or high dose, single or two shots; about five received placebo; per-sample allocation not given. The investigators took samples on day 63 after the first vaccine or placebo injection. Method: immunoSEQ multiplex PCR; TCRdb's copy keeps in-frame clones and lacks some. The sample includes some 250,000 clones, around 87% seen only once; the top ten take approximately 11%.

The chain couples TRBV3-1 (or the pseudogene TRBV3-2) to TRBJ2-1; 7 positions agree with TRBD2. This specimen was peripheral blood, taken in a trial of Ad26.COV2.S vaccine versus placebo. The clonotype was recovered from a person aged 18-65 years who received the Ad26.COV2.S COVID-19 vaccine or a placebo. The CDR3 loop reads CASSQEAGGNEQFF. The DNA of the CDR3 is TGTGCCAGCAGCCAAGAGGCCGGGGGGAATGAGCAGTTCTTC.